This T cell receptor (beta chain) comes out of a study of T cell changes during pregnancy in multiple sclerosis. Per the germline V gene, CDR1 is MNHNY and CDR2 is SVGAGI (reference sequence). Trimming took off 10 bases at V and 2 bases at J, with 15 bases between the two ends. The CDR3 covers 14 residues. The assay was immunoSEQ multiplex PCR, and TCRdb's table has in-frame clones only and misses some. Of roughly 60,000 clones listed, about 90% are singletons. The TCR comes from a female donor in good health, enrolled as a control in a pregnancy study. The specimen comprised peripheral blood, sampled in the second trimester of pregnancy. J is TRBJ1-3 and V is TRBV6-6, with D unclear. The CDR3 nucleotides are TGTGCCATCCACGGTCGGGGTCCTGGAAACACCATATATTTT. Its protein product is CAIHGRGPGNTIYF.